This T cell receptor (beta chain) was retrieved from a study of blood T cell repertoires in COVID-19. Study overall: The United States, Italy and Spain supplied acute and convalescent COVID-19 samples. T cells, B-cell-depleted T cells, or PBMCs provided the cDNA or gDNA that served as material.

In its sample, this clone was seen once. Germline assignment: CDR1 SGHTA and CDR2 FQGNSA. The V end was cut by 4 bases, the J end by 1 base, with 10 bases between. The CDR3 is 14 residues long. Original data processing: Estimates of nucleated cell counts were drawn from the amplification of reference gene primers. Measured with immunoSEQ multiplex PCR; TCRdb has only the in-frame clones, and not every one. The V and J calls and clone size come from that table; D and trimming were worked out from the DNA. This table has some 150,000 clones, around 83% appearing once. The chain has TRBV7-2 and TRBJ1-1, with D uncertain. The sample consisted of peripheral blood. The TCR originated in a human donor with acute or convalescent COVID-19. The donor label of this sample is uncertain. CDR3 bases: TGTGCCAGCAGCTCCGCCCGACAGAACACTGAAGCTTTCTTT. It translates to CASSSARQNTEAFF.